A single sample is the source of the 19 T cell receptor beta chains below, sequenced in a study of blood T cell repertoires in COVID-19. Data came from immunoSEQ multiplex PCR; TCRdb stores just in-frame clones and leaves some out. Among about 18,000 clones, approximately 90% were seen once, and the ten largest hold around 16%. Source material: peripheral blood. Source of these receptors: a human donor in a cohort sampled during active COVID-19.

CDR3 protein: CASSRRTGGNNEQFF. The CDR3 DNA is TGTGCCAGCAGCAGACGGACAGGGGGGAACAATGAGCAGTTCTTC. The chain recombines TRBV9 with TRBJ2-1; 10 positions match TRBD1. The CDR3 sequence is 15 residues long. CDR1 and CDR2 (germline): SGDLS, YYNGEE. V lost 4 bases and J lost 5; bases outside the gene matches: 6.

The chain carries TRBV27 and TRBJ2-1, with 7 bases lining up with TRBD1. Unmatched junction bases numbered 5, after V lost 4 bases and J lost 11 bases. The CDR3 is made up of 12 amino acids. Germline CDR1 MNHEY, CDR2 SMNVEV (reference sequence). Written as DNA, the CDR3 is TGTGCCAGCAGTTGGGACAGAAATAAGCAGTTCTTC. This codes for CASSWDRNKQFF.

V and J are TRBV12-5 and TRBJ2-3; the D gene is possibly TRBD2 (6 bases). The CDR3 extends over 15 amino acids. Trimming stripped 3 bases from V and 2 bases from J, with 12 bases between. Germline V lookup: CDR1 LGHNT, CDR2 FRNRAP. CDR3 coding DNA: TGTGCTAGTGGTTTCGGGGCGGGGAACACAGATACGCAGTATTTT. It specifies CASGFGAGNTDTQYF.

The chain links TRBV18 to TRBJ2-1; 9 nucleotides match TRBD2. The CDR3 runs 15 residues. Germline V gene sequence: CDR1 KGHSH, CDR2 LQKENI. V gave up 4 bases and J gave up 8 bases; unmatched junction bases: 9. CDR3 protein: CASSQISGGPYEQFF. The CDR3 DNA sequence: TGTGCCAGCTCACAAATAAGCGGGGGGCCTTATGAGCAGTTCTTC.

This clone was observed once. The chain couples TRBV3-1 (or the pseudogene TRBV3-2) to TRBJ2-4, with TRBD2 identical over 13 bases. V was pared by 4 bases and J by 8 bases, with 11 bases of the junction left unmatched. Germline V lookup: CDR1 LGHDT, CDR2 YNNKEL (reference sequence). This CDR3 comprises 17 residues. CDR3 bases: TGTGCCAGCAGCCGCGCTACGACTAGCGGGGGGTTGGACATTCAGTACTTC. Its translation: CASSRATTSGGLDIQYF.

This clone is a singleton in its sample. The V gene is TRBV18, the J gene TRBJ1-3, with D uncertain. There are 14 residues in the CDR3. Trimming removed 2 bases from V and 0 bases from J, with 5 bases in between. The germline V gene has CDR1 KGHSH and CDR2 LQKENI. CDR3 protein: CASSPGLSGNTIYF. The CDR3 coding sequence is TGTGCCAGCTCACCAGGGCTCTCTGGAAACACCATATATTTT.

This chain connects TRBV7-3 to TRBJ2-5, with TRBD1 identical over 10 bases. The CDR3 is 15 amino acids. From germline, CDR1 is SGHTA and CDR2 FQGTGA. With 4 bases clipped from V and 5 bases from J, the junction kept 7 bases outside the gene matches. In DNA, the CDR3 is TGTGCCAGCAGCTCGACAGGGGGCTTAGGGGAGACCCAGTACTTC. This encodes CASSSTGGLGETQYF.

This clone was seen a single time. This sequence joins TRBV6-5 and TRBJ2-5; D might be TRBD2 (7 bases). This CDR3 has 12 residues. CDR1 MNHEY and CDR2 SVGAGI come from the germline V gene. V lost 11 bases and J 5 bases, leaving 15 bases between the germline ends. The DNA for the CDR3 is TGTGCCGGACAGCGGGGCCGCGAGACCCAGTACTTC. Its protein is CAGQRGRETQYF.

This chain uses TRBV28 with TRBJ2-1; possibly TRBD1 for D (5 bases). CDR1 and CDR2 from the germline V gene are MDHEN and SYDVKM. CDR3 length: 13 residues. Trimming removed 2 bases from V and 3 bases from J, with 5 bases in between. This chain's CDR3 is CASSLDSYNEQFF. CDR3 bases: TGTGCCAGCAGTTTAGACAGCTACAATGAGCAGTTCTTC.

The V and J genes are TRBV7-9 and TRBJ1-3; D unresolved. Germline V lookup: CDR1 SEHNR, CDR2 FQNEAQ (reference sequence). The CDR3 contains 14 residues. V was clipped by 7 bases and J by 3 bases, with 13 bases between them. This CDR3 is CASMASGDGNTIYF. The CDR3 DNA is TGTGCCAGCATGGCCTCCGGGGATGGAAACACCATATATTTT.

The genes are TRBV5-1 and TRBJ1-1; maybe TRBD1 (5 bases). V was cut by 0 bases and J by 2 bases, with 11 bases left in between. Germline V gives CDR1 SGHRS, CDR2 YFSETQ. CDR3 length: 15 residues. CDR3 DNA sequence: TGCGCCAGCAGCTTGGAAGGACGGACAAACACTGAAGCTTTCTTT. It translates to CASSLEGRTNTEAFF.

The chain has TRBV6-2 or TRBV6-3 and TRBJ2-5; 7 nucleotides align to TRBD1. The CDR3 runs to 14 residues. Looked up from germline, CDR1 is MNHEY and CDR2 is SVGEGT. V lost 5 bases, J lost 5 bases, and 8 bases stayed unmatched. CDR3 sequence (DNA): TGTGCCAGCAGTCGACAGGGCCCTTCCGAGACCCAGTACTTC. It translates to CASSRQGPSETQYF.

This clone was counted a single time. The CDR3 DNA reads as TGTGCTAGTGGTTTGGAGGGGGTTGCCTCCACTGAAGCTTTCTTT. Residues: CASGLEGVASTEAFF. V usage is TRBV12-5 and J usage is TRBJ1-1, with TRBD1 as a possible D gene (6 bases). This CDR3 contains 15 residues. Trimming stripped 1 base from V and 4 bases from J, with 13 bases between. CDR1 is LGHNT and CDR2 is FRNRAP in the germline V gene.

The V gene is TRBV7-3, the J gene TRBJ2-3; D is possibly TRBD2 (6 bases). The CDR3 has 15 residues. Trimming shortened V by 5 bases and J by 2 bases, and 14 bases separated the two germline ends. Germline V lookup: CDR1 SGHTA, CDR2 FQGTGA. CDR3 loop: CASSPTGGATDTQYF. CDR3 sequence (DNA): TGTGCCAGCAGCCCAACAGGAGGGGCCACAGATACGCAGTATTTT.

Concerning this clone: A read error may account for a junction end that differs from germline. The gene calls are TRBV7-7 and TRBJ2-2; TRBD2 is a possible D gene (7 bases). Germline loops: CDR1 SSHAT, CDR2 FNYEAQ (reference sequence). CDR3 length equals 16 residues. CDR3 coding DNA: TGTGCTAGCAGCCCCCCCGGGGGGCGGAACACCGGGGAGCTGTTTTTT. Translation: CASSPPGGRNTGELFF.

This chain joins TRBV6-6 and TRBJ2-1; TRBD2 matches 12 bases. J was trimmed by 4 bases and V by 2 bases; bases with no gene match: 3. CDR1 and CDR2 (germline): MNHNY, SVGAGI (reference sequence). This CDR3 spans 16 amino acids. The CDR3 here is CASSYLAGGIYNEQFF. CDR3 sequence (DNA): TGTGCCAGCAGTTACCTAGCGGGAGGGATTTACAATGAGCAGTTCTTC.

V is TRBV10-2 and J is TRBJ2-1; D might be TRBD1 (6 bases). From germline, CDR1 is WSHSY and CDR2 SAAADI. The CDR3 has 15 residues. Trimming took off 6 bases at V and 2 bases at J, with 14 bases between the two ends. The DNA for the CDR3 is TGCGCCAGCAGCCCGTGGGCAGGGGCCTACAATGAGCAGTTCTTC. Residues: CASSPWAGAYNEQFF.

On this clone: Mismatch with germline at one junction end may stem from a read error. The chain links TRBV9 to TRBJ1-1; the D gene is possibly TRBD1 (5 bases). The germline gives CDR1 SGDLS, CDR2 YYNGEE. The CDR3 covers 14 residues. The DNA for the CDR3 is TGTGCCAGCAGCGTACCCGGGGGGAACCCTGAAGCTTTCTTT. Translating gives CASSVPGGNPEAFF.

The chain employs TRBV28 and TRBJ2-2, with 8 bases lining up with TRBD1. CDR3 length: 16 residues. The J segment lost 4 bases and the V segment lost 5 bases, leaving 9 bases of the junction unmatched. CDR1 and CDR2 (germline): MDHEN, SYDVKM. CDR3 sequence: CASSPGQGGFTGELFF. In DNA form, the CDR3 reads TGTGCCAGCAGTCCCGGACAGGGTGGATTCACCGGGGAGCTGTTTTTT. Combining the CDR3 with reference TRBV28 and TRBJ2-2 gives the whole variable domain DVKVTQSSRYLVKRTGEKVFLECVQDMDHENMFWYRQDPGLGLRLIYFSYDVKMKEKGDIPEGYSVSREKKERFSLILESASTNQTSMYLCASSPGQGGFTGELFFGEGSRLTVL.